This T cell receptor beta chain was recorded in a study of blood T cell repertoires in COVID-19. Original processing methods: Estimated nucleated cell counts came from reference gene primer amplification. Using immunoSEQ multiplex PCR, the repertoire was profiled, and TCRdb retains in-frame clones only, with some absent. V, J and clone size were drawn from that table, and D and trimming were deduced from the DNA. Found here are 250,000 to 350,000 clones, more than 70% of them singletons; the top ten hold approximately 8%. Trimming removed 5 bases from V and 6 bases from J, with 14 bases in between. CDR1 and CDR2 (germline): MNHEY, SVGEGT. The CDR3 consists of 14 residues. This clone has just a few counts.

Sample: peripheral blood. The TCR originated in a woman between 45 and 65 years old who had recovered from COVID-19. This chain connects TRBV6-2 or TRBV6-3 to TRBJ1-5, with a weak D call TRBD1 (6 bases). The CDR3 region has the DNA TGTGCCAGCAGTCACACAGGGATGGGTCAGCCCCAGCATTTT. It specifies CASSHTGMGQPQHF.